A selection of T cell receptor beta chains follows, all from one sample in a study of blood T cell repertoires in COVID-19. Using immunoSEQ multiplex PCR, the repertoire was profiled, and TCRdb retains in-frame clones only, with some absent. The sample contains approximately 240,000 clones, 83% of which appear only once. Sequenced sample: peripheral blood. The receptors shown here come from a woman aged 25 to 39 with COVID-19, enrolled during active disease. The conserved cysteine and the conserved F or W are not part of the CDR3 here. Each record gives: CDR3 protein, clone size, V gene, J gene. Expanded clones are given a class, and other clones once, few, many or no size at all.

ATSGDPSAGELF	-	TRBV24-1	TRBJ2-2
ASSPGLAAGGAYNEQF	-	TRBV18	TRBJ2-1
ASILGLGLKTQY	-	TRBV7-2	TRBJ2-5
ASSLAGGEKLF	-	TRBV7-2	TRBJ1-4
SVYGDSGANVLT	-	TRBV29-1	TRBJ2-6
SVRAAGNYGYT	-	TRBV29-1	TRBJ1-2
ASSLNRRGPSTDTQY	-	TRBV7-6	TRBJ2-3
ASSLGEAPERY	-	TRBV7-9	TRBJ2-3
AWSVHAYNEQF	-	TRBV30	TRBJ2-1
ASSFSHTDTQY	-	TRBV7-2	TRBJ2-3
ASSLGTSGKYEQF	-	TRBV27	TRBJ2-1
ATGTMNTGELF	few	TRBV15	TRBJ2-2
ASSQDLGNGYT	-	TRBV4-2	TRBJ1-2
ASSQEAGGGWDQPQH	-	TRBV4-3	TRBJ1-5
AWKSRGQGFFKNTEAF	-	TRBV30	TRBJ1-1
ASSQDSGYT	-	TRBV4-2	TRBJ1-2
AINPGRAEGYT	once	TRBV10-3	TRBJ1-2
ASAGDEPTVY	-	TRBV12-3/TRBV12-4	TRBJ2-5
ASSQDNSIGANEQY	-	TRBV14	TRBJ2-7
ASSQDQGWTEAF	-	TRBV14	TRBJ1-1
ASSYLAGGNQPQH	-	TRBV6-6	TRBJ1-5
ASSLRSGRVSGELF	-	TRBV5-6	TRBJ2-2
ASNAYGGSQY	-	TRBV2	TRBJ2-5
ASSLMVAGERGEQF	-	TRBV7-3	TRBJ2-1
ASSREETYNEQF	once	TRBV4-3	TRBJ2-1
ASRSGTSGNEQF	-	TRBV19	TRBJ2-1
ASCHRGFGNEQF	-	TRBV27	TRBJ2-1
ASSPSYSGQGDEQY	-	TRBV7-6	TRBJ2-7
ASSYSDRTGYT	few	TRBV6-5	TRBJ1-2
ASSLPGNNQPQH	few	TRBV28	TRBJ1-5
ASSTTGNNYGYT	-	TRBV6-5	TRBJ1-2
ASSLNWGLTTGELF	-	TRBV4-3	TRBJ2-2
ASSQSGSGSEQF	-	TRBV3-1/TRBV3-2	TRBJ2-1
ASSNPWRQPLNTGELF	-	TRBV19	TRBJ2-2
ASSLSESSGRVGTQY	few	TRBV5-6	TRBJ2-3
ASSLELEGAYNEQF	-	TRBV5-6	TRBJ2-1
ASSSRDSGANVLT	-	TRBV27	TRBJ2-6
ASSFVRDTEAF	-	TRBV12-3/TRBV12-4	TRBJ1-1
ASSLPTGRVNEQY	-	TRBV5-1	TRBJ2-7
ASSQAPGLAGPNEQF	-	TRBV3-1/TRBV3-2	TRBJ2-1
AWSRTQGAYEKLF	-	TRBV30	TRBJ1-4
SASLLDGDYGYT	-	TRBV20-1	TRBJ1-2
AWSVGLDYGYT	once	TRBV30	TRBJ1-2
ASSDLRVAGADTQY	-	TRBV9	TRBJ2-3
ASSPQSGGYNEQF	-	TRBV18	TRBJ2-1
ASSLMGGAGVYNEQF	-	TRBV7-3	TRBJ2-1
AWSITEETQY	-	TRBV30	TRBJ2-5
ASSLGGSGEQY	-	TRBV7-8	TRBJ2-7
ASSLPQGFHTGELF	-	TRBV7-6	TRBJ2-2
ASSPGGGRQSTNEKLF	-	TRBV4-1	TRBJ1-4
ASSQFTGYYGYT	-	TRBV4-1	TRBJ1-2
ASSFAEGAPNGYT	-	TRBV5-4	TRBJ1-2
ASSLSGTSGRAVYEQY	-	TRBV27	TRBJ2-7
ASSQGGLAAF	-	TRBV9	TRBJ1-1